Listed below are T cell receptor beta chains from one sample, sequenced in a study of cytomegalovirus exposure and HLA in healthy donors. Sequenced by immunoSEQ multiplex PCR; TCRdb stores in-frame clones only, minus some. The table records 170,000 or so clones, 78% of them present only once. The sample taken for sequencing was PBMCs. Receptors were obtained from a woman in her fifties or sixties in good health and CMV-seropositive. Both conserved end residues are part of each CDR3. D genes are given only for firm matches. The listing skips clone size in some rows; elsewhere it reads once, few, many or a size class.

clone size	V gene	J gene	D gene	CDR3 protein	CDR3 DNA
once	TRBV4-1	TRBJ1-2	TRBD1	CASSQPDLTGASGGYTF	TGCGCCAGCAGCCAACCAGATTTAACAGGGGCGTCTGGGGGCTACACCTTC
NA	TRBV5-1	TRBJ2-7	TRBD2	CASSLSPSGNYEQYF	TGCGCCAGCAGCTTGTCTCCTAGCGGGAACTACGAGCAGTACTTC
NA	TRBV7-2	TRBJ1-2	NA	CASSLAHNYGYTF	TGTGCCAGCAGCTTAGCACATAACTATGGCTACACCTTC
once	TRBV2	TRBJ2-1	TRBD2	CASSLAGAFLFF	TGTGCCAGCAGTTTAGCGGGAGCTTTTCTGTTCTTC
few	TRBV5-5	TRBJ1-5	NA	CASSGPGAPNSNQPQHF	TGTGCCAGCAGCGGGCCGGGAGCCCCAAACAGCAATCAGCCCCAGCATTTT
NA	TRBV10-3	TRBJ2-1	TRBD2	CGTSGSTTNEQFF	TGCGGGACTAGCGGGAGTACCACCAATGAGCAGTTCTTC
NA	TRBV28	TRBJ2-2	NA	CAIRSSNTGELFF	TGTGCCATCCGGAGCTCGAACACCGGGGAGCTGTTTTTT
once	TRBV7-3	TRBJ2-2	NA	CASGTGPNTGELFF	TGTGCCAGCGGAACAGGTCCAAACACCGGGGAGCTGTTTTTT
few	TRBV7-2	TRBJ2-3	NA	CASRDTYTDTQYF	TGTGCCAGCAGAGACACTTACACAGATACGCAGTATTTT
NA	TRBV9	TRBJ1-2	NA	CASSRGGRDTNYGYTF	TGTGCCAGCAGCAGAGGAGGCAGGGACACTAACTATGGCTACACCTTC
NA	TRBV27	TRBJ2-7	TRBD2	CASSWGTSGSYEQYF	TGTGCCAGCAGTTGGGGGACTAGCGGCTCCTACGAGCAGTACTTC
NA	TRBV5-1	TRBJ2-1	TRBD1	CASSSGTGLDNEQFF	TGCGCCAGCAGTTCCGGGACAGGGTTGGACAATGAGCAGTTCTTC
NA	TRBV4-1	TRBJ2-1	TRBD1	CASSQEDRGDEQFF	TGCGCCAGCAGCCAAGAAGACAGGGGCGATGAGCAGTTCTTC
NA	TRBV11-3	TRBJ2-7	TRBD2	CASSQEFLAGAYEQYF	TGTGCCAGCAGCCAAGAATTCCTAGCGGGAGCCTACGAGCAGTACTTC
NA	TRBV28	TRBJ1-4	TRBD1	CASSPRPGQGREKLFF	TGTGCCAGCAGTCCCCGACCGGGACAGGGACGTGAAAAACTGTTTTTT
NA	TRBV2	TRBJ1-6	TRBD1	CASSEVDRAYNSPLHF	TGTGCCAGCAGTGAAGTGGACAGGGCTTATAATTCACCCCTCCACTTT
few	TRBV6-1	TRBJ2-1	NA	CASSPTGGDHNEQFF	TGTGCCAGCAGTCCCACAGGGGGGGACCACAATGAGCAGTTCTTC
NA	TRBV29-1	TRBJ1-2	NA	CSVDDRRNYGYTF	TGCAGCGTTGATGACAGAAGAAACTATGGCTACACCTTC
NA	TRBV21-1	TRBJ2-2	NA	CASTYTGTENTGELFF	TGTGCCAGCACCTACACCGGGACAGAGAACACCGGGGAGCTGTTTTTT
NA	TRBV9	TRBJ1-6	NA	CASSVGAEGSSPLHF	TGTGCCAGCAGCGTTGGGGCGGAGGGCTCTTCACCCCTCCACTTT
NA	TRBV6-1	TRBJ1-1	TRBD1	CASKQGFTEAFF	TGTGCCAGCAAACAGGGGTTTACTGAAGCTTTCTTT
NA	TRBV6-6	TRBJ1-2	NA	CASSYPDILSYGYTF	TGTGCCAGCAGTTACCCGGACATTCTAAGCTATGGCTACACCTTC
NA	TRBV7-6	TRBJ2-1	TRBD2	CASSLRLAGDPSYNEQFF	TGTGCCAGCAGCTTACGGCTAGCGGGGGACCCATCCTACAATGAGCAGTTCTTC
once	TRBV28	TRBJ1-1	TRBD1	CASTAGGDRGGMNTEAFF	TGTGCCAGCACCGCGGGTGGGGACAGGGGTGGAATGAACACTGAAGCTTTCTTT
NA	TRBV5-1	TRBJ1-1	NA	CASSFGGGAGLNTEAFF	TGCGCCAGCAGCTTTGGGGGAGGGGCAGGATTGAACACTGAAGCTTTCTTT
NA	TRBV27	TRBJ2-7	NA	CASSSTDTSYEQYF	TGTGCCAGCAGTTCGACAGACACCTCCTACGAGCAGTACTTC
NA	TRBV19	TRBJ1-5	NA	CASSIDLDIHSNQPQHF	TGTGCCAGTAGTATAGATCTCGACATACATAGCAATCAGCCCCAGCATTTT
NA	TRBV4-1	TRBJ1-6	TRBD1	CASSLEQGNYNSPLHF	TGCGCCAGCAGCCTAGAACAGGGGAACTATAATTCACCCCTCCACTTT
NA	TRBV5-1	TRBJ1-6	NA	CASSLEGPREPLHF	TGCGCCAGCAGCTTGGAGGGGCCTAGGGAACCCCTCCACTTT
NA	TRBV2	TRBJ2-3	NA	CASSEDAVGDTQYF	TGTGCCAGCAGTGAAGATGCGGTAGGAGATACGCAGTATTTT
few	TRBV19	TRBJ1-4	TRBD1	CASTPGGNRAREKLFF	TGTGCCAGTACTCCAGGGGGGAACCGGGCTAGGGAAAAACTGTTTTTT
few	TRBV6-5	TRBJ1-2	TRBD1	CASSQDRGGGYTF	TGTGCCAGCAGTCAAGACAGGGGTGGTGGCTACACCTTC
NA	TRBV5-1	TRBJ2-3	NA	CASSSTGSRGADTQYF	TGCGCCAGCAGCTCGACGGGATCCCGGGGAGCAGATACGCAGTATTTT
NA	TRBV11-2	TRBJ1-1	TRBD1	CASSLGTGWRGNTEAFF	TGTGCCAGCAGCTTGGGGACAGGTTGGCGAGGGAACACTGAAGCTTTCTTT
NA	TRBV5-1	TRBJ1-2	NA	CASSLDLLNYGYTF	TGCGCCAGCAGCTTGGATTTACTAAACTATGGCTACACCTTC
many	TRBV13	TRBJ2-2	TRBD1	CASSLGQGAGTGELFF	TGTGCCAGCAGCCTAGGACAGGGGGCAGGGACCGGGGAGCTGTTTTTT
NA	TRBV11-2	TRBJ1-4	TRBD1	CASSLGTGDEKLFF	TGTGCCAGCAGCCTCGGGACAGGGGATGAAAAACTGTTTTTT